The following is a T cell receptor (beta chain) sequence with its context. Other nucleotide sequences in the sample specify the same CDR3. V lost 6 bases to trimming and J lost 7 bases; unmatched junction nucleotides: 3. Germline CDR1 MNHEY, CDR2 SVGAGI. This CDR3 has 14 amino acids. TCRdb's table, derived via immunoSEQ multiplex PCR, lists solely in-frame clones and lacks some. The table lists tens of thousands of clones, approximately 96% of them singletons. These data are taken from a study of T cells after somatic rescue of genetic block. Sequencing was performed on peripheral blood mononuclear cells (PBMCs). The gene calls are TRBV6-5 and TRBJ1-6; TRBD1 aligns across 10 bases. This clonotype was obtained from a child younger than two. The chain's CDR3 is CASSRDRGNSPLHF. CDR3 sequence (DNA): TGTGCCAGCAGCCGGGACAGGGGCAATTCACCCCTCCACTTT.